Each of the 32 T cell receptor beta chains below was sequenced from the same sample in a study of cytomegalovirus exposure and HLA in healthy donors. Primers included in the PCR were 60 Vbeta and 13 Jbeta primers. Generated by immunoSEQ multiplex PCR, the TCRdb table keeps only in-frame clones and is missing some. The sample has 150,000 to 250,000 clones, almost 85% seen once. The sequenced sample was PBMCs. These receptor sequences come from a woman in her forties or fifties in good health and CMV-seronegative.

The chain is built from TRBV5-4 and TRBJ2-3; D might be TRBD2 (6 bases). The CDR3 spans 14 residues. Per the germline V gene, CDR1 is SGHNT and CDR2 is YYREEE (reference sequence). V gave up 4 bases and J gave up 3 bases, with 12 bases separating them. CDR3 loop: CASSPGTRTDTQYF. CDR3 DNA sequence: TGTGCCAGCAGCCCCGGGACTCGGACAGATACGCAGTATTTT.

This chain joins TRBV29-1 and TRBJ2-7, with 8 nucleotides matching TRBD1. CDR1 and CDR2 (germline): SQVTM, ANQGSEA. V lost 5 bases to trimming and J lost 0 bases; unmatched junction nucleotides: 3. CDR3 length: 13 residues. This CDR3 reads CSVLDRGSYEQYF. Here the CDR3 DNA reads TGCAGCGTTCTTGACAGGGGCTCCTACGAGCAGTACTTC.

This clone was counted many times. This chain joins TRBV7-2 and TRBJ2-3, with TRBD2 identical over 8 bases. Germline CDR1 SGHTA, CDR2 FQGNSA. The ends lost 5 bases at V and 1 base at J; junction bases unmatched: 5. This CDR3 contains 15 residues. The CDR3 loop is CASSPSREGTDTQYF. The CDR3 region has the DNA TGTGCCAGCAGCCCTTCGCGGGAGGGCACAGATACGCAGTATTTT.

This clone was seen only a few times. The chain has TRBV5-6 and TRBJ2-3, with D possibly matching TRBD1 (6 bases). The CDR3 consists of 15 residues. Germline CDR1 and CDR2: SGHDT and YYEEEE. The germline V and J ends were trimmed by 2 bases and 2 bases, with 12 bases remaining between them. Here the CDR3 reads CASSFPTGSTDTQYF. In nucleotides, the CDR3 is TGTGCCAGCAGCTTCCCGACAGGATCCACAGATACGCAGTATTTT. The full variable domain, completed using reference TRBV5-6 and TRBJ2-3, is DAGVTQSPTHLIKTRGQQVTLRCSPKSGHDTVSWYQQALGQGPQFIFQYYEEEERQRGNFPDRFSGHQFPNYSSELNVNALLLGDSALYLCASSFPTGSTDTQYFGPGTRLTVL.

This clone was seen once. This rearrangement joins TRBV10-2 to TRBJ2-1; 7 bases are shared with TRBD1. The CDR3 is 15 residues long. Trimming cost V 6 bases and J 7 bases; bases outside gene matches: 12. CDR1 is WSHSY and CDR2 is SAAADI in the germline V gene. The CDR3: CASRPTGTNGNEQFF. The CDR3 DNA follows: TGCGCCAGCAGACCGACAGGGACCAACGGAAATGAGCAGTTCTTC.

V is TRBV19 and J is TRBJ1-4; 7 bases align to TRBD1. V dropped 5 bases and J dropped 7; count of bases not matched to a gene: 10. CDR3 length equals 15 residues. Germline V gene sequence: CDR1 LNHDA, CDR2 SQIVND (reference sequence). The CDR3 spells CASSLRDSSAEKLFF. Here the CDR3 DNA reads TGTGCCAGTAGTCTAAGGGACAGTTCGGCTGAAAAACTGTTTTTT.

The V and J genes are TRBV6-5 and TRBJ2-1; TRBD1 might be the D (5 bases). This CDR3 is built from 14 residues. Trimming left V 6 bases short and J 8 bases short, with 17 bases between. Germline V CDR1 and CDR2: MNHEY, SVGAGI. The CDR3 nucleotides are TGTGCCAGCAGCCCATATGACAGAAGTCATGAGCAGTTCTTC. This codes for CASSPYDRSHEQFF.

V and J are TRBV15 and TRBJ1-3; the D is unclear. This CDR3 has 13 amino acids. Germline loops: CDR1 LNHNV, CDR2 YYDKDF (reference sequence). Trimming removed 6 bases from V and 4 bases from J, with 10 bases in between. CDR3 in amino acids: CATRRIGGNTIYF. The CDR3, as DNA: TGTGCCACCAGACGGATCGGGGGAAACACCATATATTTT.

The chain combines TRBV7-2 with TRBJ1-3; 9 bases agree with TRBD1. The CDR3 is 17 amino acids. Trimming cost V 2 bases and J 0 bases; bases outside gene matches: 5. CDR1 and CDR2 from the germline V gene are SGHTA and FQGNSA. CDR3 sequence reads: CASSLTGGFGSGNTIYF. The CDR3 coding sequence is TGTGCCAGCAGCTTAACAGGGGGCTTTGGCTCTGGAAACACCATATATTTT.

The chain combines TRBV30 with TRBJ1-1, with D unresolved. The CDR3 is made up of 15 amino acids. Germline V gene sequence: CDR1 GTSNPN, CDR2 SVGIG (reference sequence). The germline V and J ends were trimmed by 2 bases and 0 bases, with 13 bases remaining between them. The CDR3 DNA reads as TGTGCCTGGAGTCTCCCCTGGGCAATGAACACTGAAGCTTTCTTT. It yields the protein CAWSLPWAMNTEAFF.

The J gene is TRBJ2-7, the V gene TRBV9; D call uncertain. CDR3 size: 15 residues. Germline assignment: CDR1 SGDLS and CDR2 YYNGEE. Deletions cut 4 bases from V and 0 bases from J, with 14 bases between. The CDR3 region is CASSFGHLGSYEQYF. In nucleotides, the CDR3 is TGTGCCAGCAGCTTTGGCCACCTAGGCTCCTACGAGCAGTACTTC.

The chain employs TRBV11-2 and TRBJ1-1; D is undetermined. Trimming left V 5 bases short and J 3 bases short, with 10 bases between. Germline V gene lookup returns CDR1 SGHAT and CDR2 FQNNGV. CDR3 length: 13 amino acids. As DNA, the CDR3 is TGTGCCAGCAGCCGCCTGGAGTACACTGAAGCTTTCTTT. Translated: CASSRLEYTEAFF. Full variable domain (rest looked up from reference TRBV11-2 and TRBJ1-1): EAGVAQSPRYKIIEKRQSVAFWCNPISGHATLYWYQQILGQGPKLLIQFQNNGVVDDSQLPKDRFSAERLKGVDSTLKIQPAKLEDSAVYLCASSRLEYTEAFFGQGTRLTVV.

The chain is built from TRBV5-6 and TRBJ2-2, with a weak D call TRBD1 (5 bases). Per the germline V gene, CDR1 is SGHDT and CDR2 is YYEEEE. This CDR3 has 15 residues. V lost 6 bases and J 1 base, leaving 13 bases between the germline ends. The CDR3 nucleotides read TGTGCCAGCACCCTACTACAGGAGAACACCGGGGAGCTGTTTTTT. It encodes CASTLLQENTGELFF.

The CDR3 spells CASSALSATNEKLFF. CDR3 bases: TGTGCCAGCAGTGCCTTGAGTGCAACTAATGAAAAACTGTTTTTT. The V call is TRBV27, the J call TRBJ1-4, with D hard to call. Trimming pared 5 bases from V and 0 bases from J, leaving 10 bases between. The germline CDR1 and CDR2 sequences are MNHEY and SMNVEV (reference sequence). CDR3 length equals 15 residues.

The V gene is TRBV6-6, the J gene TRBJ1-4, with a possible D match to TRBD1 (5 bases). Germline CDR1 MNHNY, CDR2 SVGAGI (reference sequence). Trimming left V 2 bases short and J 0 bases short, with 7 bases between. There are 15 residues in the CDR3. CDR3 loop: CASSYGAATNEKLFF. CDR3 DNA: TGTGCCAGCAGTTACGGGGCAGCAACTAATGAAAAACTGTTTTTT.

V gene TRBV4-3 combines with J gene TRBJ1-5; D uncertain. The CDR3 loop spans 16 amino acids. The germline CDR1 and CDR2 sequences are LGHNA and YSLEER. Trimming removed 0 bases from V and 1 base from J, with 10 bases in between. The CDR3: CASSQDLRVSNQPQHF. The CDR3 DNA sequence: TGCGCCAGCAGCCAAGACCTCCGGGTCAGCAATCAGCCCCAGCATTTT.

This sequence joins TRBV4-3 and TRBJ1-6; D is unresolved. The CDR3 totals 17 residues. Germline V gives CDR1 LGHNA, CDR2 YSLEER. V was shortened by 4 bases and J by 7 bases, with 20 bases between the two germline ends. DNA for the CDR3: TGCGCCAGCAGCCCCACCCCGGTCCGGGAGGACAATTCACCCCTCCACTTT. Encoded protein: CASSPTPVREDNSPLHF.

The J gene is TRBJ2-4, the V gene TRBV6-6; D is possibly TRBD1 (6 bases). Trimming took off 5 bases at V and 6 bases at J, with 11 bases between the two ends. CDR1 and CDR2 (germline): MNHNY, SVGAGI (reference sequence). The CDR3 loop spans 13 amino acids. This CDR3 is CASSPPGANIQYF. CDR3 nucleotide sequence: TGTGCCAGCAGTCCCCCAGGGGCAAACATTCAGTACTTC.

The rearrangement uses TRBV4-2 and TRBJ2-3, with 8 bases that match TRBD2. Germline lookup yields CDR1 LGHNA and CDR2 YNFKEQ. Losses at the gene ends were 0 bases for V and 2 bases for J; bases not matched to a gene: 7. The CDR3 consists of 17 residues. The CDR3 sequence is CASSQDRAGGITDTQYF. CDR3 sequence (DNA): TGTGCCAGCAGCCAAGATCGTGCGGGAGGAATCACAGATACGCAGTATTTT.

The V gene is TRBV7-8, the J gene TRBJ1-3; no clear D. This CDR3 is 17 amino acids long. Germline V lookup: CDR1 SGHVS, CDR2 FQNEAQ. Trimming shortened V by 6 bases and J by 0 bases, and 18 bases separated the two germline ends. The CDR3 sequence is CASSPGRREYSGNTIYF. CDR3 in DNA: TGTGCCAGCAGTCCCGGCCGGCGGGAGTACTCTGGAAACACCATATATTTT.

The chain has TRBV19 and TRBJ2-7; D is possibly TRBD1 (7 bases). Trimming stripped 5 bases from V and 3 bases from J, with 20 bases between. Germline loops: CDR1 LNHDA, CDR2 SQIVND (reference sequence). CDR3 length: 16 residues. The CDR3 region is CASSLATGTAYYEQYF. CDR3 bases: TGTGCCAGTAGTCTAGCGACCGGGACAGCTTACTACGAGCAGTACTTC.

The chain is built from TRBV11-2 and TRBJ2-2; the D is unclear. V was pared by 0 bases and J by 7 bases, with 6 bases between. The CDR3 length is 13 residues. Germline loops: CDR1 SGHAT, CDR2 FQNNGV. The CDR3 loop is CASSLEVSGELFF. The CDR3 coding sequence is TGTGCCAGCAGCTTAGAAGTGAGCGGGGAGCTGTTTTTT.

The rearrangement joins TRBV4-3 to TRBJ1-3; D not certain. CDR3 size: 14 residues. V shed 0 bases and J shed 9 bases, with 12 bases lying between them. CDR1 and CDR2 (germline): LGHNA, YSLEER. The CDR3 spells CASSQDRSGGTIYF. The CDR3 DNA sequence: TGCGCCAGCAGCCAAGACCGAAGCGGAGGCACCATATATTTT.

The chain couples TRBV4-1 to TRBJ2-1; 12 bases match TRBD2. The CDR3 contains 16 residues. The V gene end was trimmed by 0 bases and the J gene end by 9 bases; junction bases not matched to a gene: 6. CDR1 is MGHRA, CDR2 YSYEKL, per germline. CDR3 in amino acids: CASSQDRASGRAEQFF. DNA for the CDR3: TGCGCCAGCAGCCAAGATAGGGCTAGCGGGAGGGCTGAGCAGTTCTTC.

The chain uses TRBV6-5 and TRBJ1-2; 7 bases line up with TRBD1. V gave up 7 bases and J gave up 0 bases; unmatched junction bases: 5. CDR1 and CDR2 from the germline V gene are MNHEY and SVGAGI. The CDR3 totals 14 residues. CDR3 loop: CASTRTGANYGYTF. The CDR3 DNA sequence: TGTGCCAGCACACGGACAGGAGCTAACTATGGCTACACCTTC.

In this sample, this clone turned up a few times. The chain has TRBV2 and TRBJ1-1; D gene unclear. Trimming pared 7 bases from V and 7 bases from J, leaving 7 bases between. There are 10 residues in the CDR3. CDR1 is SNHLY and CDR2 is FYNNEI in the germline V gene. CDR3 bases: TGTGCCAGCACTCTAAGTGAAGCTTTCTTT. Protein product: CASTLSEAFF.

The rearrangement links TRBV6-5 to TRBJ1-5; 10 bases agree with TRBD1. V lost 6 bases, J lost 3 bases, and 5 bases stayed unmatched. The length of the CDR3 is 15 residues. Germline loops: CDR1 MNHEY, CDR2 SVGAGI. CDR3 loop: CASRRDRGVNQPQHF. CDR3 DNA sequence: TGTGCCAGCAGACGGGACAGGGGCGTCAATCAGCCCCAGCATTTT.

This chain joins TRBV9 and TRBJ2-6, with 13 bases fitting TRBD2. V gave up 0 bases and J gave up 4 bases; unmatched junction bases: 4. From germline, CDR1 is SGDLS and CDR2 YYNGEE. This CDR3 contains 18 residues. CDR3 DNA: TGTGCCAGCAGCGTAGTGGGGACTAGCGGGATCGGGGCCAACGTCCTGACTTTC. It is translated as CASSVVGTSGIGANVLTF.

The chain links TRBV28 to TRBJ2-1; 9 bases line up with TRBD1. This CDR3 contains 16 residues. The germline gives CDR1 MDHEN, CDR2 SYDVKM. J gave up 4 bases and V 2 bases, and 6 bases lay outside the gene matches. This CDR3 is CASSLAGTGLYNEQFF. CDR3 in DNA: TGTGCCAGCAGTTTAGCCGGGACAGGGCTATACAATGAGCAGTTCTTC.

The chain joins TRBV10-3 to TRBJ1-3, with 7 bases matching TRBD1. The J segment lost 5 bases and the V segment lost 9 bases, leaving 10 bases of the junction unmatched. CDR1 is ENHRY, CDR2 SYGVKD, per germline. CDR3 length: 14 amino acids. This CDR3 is CAIWGQPGRNTIYF. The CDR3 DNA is TGTGCCATTTGGGGACAGCCTGGAAGAAACACCATATATTTT.

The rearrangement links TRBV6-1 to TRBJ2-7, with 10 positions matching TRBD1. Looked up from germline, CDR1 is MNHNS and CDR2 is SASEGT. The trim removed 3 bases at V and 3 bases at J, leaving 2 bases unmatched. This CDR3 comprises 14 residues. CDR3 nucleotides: TGTGCCAGCAGTGATTGGGACAGGGGCTACGAGCAGTACTTC. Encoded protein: CASSDWDRGYEQYF.

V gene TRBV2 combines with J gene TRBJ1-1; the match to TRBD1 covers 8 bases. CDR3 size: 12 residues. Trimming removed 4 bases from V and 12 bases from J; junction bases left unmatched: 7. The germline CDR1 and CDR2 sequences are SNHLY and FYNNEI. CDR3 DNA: TGTGCCAGCAGTGCGCAGGGGGCCGTGCCTTTCTTT. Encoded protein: CASSAQGAVPFF. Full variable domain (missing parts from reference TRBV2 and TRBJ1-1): EPEVTQTPSHQVTQMGQEVILRCVPISNHLYFYWYRQILGQKVEFLVSFYNNEISEKSEIFDDQFSVERPDGSNFTLKIRSTKLEDSAMYFCASSAQGAVPFFGQGTRLTVV.